The source of this T cell receptor (beta chain) is a study of cytomegalovirus exposure and HLA in healthy donors. The trim removed 5 bases at V and 2 bases at J, leaving 8 bases unmatched. The CDR3 runs to 16 residues. From germline, CDR1 is SGHTA and CDR2 FQGNSA. The protocol was immunoSEQ multiplex PCR, while the TCRdb copy is restricted to in-frame clones and leaves out a portion. The table includes approximately 80,000 clones, approximately 94% detected once. The sample was PBMCs. The clonotype was recovered from a woman in her twenties or thirties in good health and CMV-seronegative. The V gene is TRBV7-2, the J gene TRBJ2-3; 9 bases match TRBD1. The CDR3 region is CASSQGQGFNTDTQYF. CDR3 in DNA: TGTGCCAGCAGCCAAGGACAGGGGTTTAACACAGATACGCAGTATTTT.